A selection of T cell receptor beta chains follows, all from one sample in a study of vaccination effects on CD4 cells after COVID-19. Clones were read by immunoSEQ multiplex PCR, and TCRdb kept only the in-frame ones, dropping some. The sample consists of more than 20,000 clones, under 85% of them appearing once. The antigens for these receptors are not known. The sequencing used CD4+ T cells from PBMCs cultured with a peptide pool, collected before COVID-19 vaccination. The source of these receptors is a human donor who had a prior SARS-CoV-2 infection. CDR3s include the opening cysteine and the closing phenylalanine or tryptophan. The order of the fields is CDR3 protein, CDR3 DNA, V gene, clone size, J gene, D gene. D genes are given only for firm matches. A clone size is listed for some rows: how often the clone was seen (once, few, many), or a class if it is expanded.

CDR3aa: CASRFSGSGAQYF
CDR3nt: TGTGCCAGCAGATTTAGCGGGAGTGGGGCCCAGTACTTC
v_gene: TRBV7-2
abundance: .
j_gene: TRBJ2-5
d_gene: TRBD2

CDR3aa: CASSRQVSGANVLTF
CDR3nt: TGTGCCAGCAGCCGCCAAGTCTCTGGGGCCAACGTCCTGACTTTC
v_gene: TRBV3-1/TRBV3-2
abundance: .
j_gene: TRBJ2-6
d_gene: .

CDR3aa: CASSERPGLTSYEQYF
CDR3nt: TGTGCCAGCAGCGAACGCCCGGGACTGACCTCCTACGAGCAGTACTTC
v_gene: TRBV7-8
abundance: .
j_gene: TRBJ2-7
d_gene: .

CDR3aa: CASSGDTSWYDTQYF
CDR3nt: TGTGCCAGCAGCGGGGACACCTCCTGGTATGATACGCAGTATTTT
v_gene: TRBV9
abundance: .
j_gene: TRBJ2-3
d_gene: .

CDR3aa: CSVEGLKWGRTEAFF
CDR3nt: TGCAGCGTTGAAGGTTTGAAGTGGGGGCGTACTGAAGCTTTCTTT
v_gene: TRBV29-1
abundance: .
j_gene: TRBJ1-1
d_gene: .

CDR3aa: CASSRGVPSSYNEQFF
CDR3nt: TGTGCCAGCTCACGAGGGGTCCCAAGCTCCTACAATGAGCAGTTCTTC
v_gene: TRBV18
abundance: .
j_gene: TRBJ2-1
d_gene: .

CDR3aa: CASSVVVRGRPEELFF
CDR3nt: TGTGCCAGCAGCGTAGTTGTTCGAGGGCGACCGGAGGAGCTGTTTTTT
v_gene: TRBV9
abundance: .
j_gene: TRBJ2-2
d_gene: .

CDR3aa: CASSSTGRDTQYF
CDR3nt: TGTGCCAGCAGCTCGACAGGGAGAGATACGCAGTATTTT
v_gene: TRBV5-6
abundance: .
j_gene: TRBJ2-3
d_gene: TRBD1

CDR3aa: CASSYSGLAGVGGEQFF
CDR3nt: TGTGCCAGCAGTTACTCCGGCCTAGCGGGAGTGGGGGGGGAGCAGTTCTTC
v_gene: TRBV6-2/TRBV6-3
abundance: .
j_gene: TRBJ2-1
d_gene: TRBD2

CDR3aa: CASSKNRLGVRSGYTF
CDR3nt: TGTGCCAGTAGTAAAAACCGGTTAGGGGTTCGTTCTGGCTACACCTTC
v_gene: TRBV19
abundance: .
j_gene: TRBJ1-2
d_gene: .

CDR3aa: CAWSRDTSAYNEQFF
CDR3nt: TGTGCCTGGAGTCGGGACACCAGCGCCTACAATGAGCAGTTCTTC
v_gene: TRBV30
abundance: hyperexpanded
j_gene: TRBJ2-1
d_gene: .

CDR3aa: CASSLSGYEQYF
CDR3nt: TGCGCCAGCAGCCTTTCGGGCTACGAGCAGTACTTC
v_gene: TRBV5-1
abundance: .
j_gene: TRBJ2-7
d_gene: .

CDR3aa: CASSSMGEALYGYTF
CDR3nt: TGTGCCAGCAGCTCAATGGGGGAGGCCCTCTATGGCTACACCTTC
v_gene: TRBV5-4
abundance: once
j_gene: TRBJ1-2
d_gene: .

CDR3aa: CASSPSGTYEQYF
CDR3nt: TGTGCCAGCAGCCCCTCCGGGACCTACGAGCAGTACTTC
v_gene: TRBV7-2
abundance: few
j_gene: TRBJ2-7
d_gene: .

CDR3aa: CASSPGQGVGQPQHF
CDR3nt: TGTGCCAGCAGCCCGGGACAGGGTGTGGGTCAGCCCCAGCATTTT
v_gene: TRBV6-5
abundance: few
j_gene: TRBJ1-5
d_gene: TRBD1

CDR3aa: CASSLGRDSGTGTETQYF
CDR3nt: TGTGCCAGCAGCTTAGGCCGGGATTCCGGGACAGGGACGGAGACCCAGTACTTC
v_gene: TRBV7-9
abundance: .
j_gene: TRBJ2-5
d_gene: TRBD1

CDR3aa: CASSLRPDRVYEQYF
CDR3nt: TGTGCCAGCAGCCTTAGACCCGACAGGGTCTACGAGCAGTACTTC
v_gene: TRBV3-1/TRBV3-2
abundance: .
j_gene: TRBJ2-7
d_gene: TRBD1

CDR3aa: CASSLMGQGTYEQYF
CDR3nt: TGTGCCAGCAGCTTAATGGGACAGGGTACTTACGAGCAGTACTTC
v_gene: TRBV7-2
abundance: few
j_gene: TRBJ2-7
d_gene: TRBD1

CDR3aa: CASSLGLGDNYNEQFF
CDR3nt: TGCGCCAGCAGCTTGGGGCTTGGGGACAACTACAATGAGCAGTTCTTC
v_gene: TRBV5-1
abundance: .
j_gene: TRBJ2-1
d_gene: .

CDR3aa: CASSHPGLAGGESTDTQYF
CDR3nt: TGTGCCAGCAGCCACCCGGGACTAGCGGGAGGGGAAAGCACAGATACGCAGTATTTT
v_gene: TRBV11-3
abundance: .
j_gene: TRBJ2-3
d_gene: TRBD2

CDR3aa: CATSDRDRGIYGYTF
CDR3nt: TGTGCCACCAGTGATCGAGACAGGGGCATCTATGGCTACACCTTC
v_gene: TRBV24-1
abundance: .
j_gene: TRBJ1-2
d_gene: TRBD1

CDR3aa: CASSNIPTTFGGEQFF
CDR3nt: TGTGCCAGCAGCAACATCCCGACGACTTTCGGGGGTGAGCAGTTCTTC
v_gene: TRBV5-5
abundance: .
j_gene: TRBJ2-1
d_gene: .

CDR3aa: CASSPGQGGRNTIYF
CDR3nt: TGTGCCAGCTCACCAGGACAGGGAGGGCGAAACACCATATATTTT
v_gene: TRBV18
abundance: .
j_gene: TRBJ1-3
d_gene: TRBD1

CDR3aa: CASSLGGGLSSYNEQFF
CDR3nt: TGCGCCAGCAGCTTGGGTGGGGGCCTTAGCTCCTACAATGAGCAGTTCTTC
v_gene: TRBV5-1
abundance: .
j_gene: TRBJ2-1
d_gene: .

CDR3aa: CAISRTSGGSDTQYF
CDR3nt: TGTGCCATCAGCCGGACTAGCGGGGGGTCAGATACGCAGTATTTT
v_gene: TRBV10-3
abundance: .
j_gene: TRBJ2-3
d_gene: TRBD2

CDR3aa: CASRGWGANTEAFF
CDR3nt: TGTGCCAGCAGGGGGTGGGGGGCGAACACTGAAGCTTTCTTT
v_gene: TRBV27
abundance: .
j_gene: TRBJ1-1
d_gene: .

CDR3aa: CASRTDLNTGELFF
CDR3nt: TGTGCCAGCAGGACAGATCTGAACACCGGGGAGCTGTTTTTT
v_gene: TRBV6-4
abundance: .
j_gene: TRBJ2-2
d_gene: .

CDR3aa: CASSLLGDRAAGANVLTF
CDR3nt: TGTGCCAGCAGTTTACTAGGAGACAGGGCAGCTGGGGCCAACGTCCTGACTTTC
v_gene: TRBV28
abundance: .
j_gene: TRBJ2-6
d_gene: TRBD1

CDR3aa: CATTPQVSGNTIYF
CDR3nt: TGTGCCACCACCCCACAGGTCTCTGGAAACACCATATATTTT
v_gene: TRBV3-1/TRBV3-2
abundance: few
j_gene: TRBJ1-3
d_gene: .

CDR3aa: CASSKQGLMNTEAFF
CDR3nt: TGTGCCAGCAGCAAACAGGGGCTAATGAACACTGAAGCTTTCTTT
v_gene: TRBV9
abundance: once
j_gene: TRBJ1-1
d_gene: TRBD1

CDR3aa: CASSSRDRVAGNTIYF
CDR3nt: TGTGCCAGCAGCTCGAGAGACAGGGTAGCTGGAAACACCATATATTTT
v_gene: TRBV9
abundance: .
j_gene: TRBJ1-3
d_gene: TRBD1

CDR3aa: CASSPREGRNKDGYTF
CDR3nt: TGTGCCAGCAGCCCAAGGGAGGGCAGGAATAAAGATGGCTACACCTTC
v_gene: TRBV7-9
abundance: .
j_gene: TRBJ1-2
d_gene: .

CDR3aa: CASSRTGYEQYF
CDR3nt: TGTGCCAGCAGCCGGACAGGGTACGAGCAGTACTTC
v_gene: TRBV27
abundance: .
j_gene: TRBJ2-7
d_gene: TRBD1

CDR3aa: CASSATGIGAFF
CDR3nt: TGTGCCAGCAGCGCCACAGGGATAGGAGCTTTCTTT
v_gene: TRBV7-8
abundance: once
j_gene: TRBJ1-1
d_gene: .

CDR3aa: CASSQHPLETQYF
CDR3nt: TGTGCCAGCAGTCAACACCCTTTAGAGACCCAGTACTTC
v_gene: TRBV6-5
abundance: .
j_gene: TRBJ2-5
d_gene: .